These T cell receptor beta chains were read from a single sample in a study of vaccination effects on CD4 cells after COVID-19. These receptors are not linked to any known antigen. Sequencing was performed with immunoSEQ multiplex PCR; in TCRdb, only in-frame clones are kept and a portion is missing. The table shows more than 11,000 clones, with about 72% occurring only once. Sequenced here: CD4+ T cells from PBMCs cultured with SARS-CoV-2 spike peptides, sampled after COVID-19 vaccination. Receptors were obtained from a human donor who received a COVID-19 vaccine. Both conserved end residues are part of each CDR3. The order of the fields is J gene, clone size, D gene, V gene, CDR3 DNA, CDR3 protein. The D gene is left open where the match is weak. Size values are once, few and many counts, or a class for expanded clones, and some rows have none.

J gene: TRBJ2-3; clone size: .; D gene: TRBD2; V gene: TRBV5-6; CDR3 DNA: TGTGCCAGCAGCTTGGGACTTCGGGGGGGGGATACGCAGTATTTT; CDR3 protein: CASSLGLRGGDTQYF
J gene: TRBJ1-2; clone size: .; D gene: TRBD1; V gene: TRBV7-8; CDR3 DNA: TGTGCCAGCAGCTTATCAAGAAGACAGGGGACGGGCTACACCTTC; CDR3 protein: CASSLSRRQGTGYTF
J gene: TRBJ1-5; clone size: .; D gene: .; V gene: TRBV27; CDR3 DNA: TGTGCCAGCAGCTACGGGGCCAATCAGCCCCAGCATTTT; CDR3 protein: CASSYGANQPQHF
J gene: TRBJ2-7; clone size: .; D gene: .; V gene: TRBV10-3; CDR3 DNA: TGTGCCATCAGTGACGGACAGATTGGCTCCTACGAGCAGTACTTC; CDR3 protein: CAISDGQIGSYEQYF
J gene: TRBJ1-2; clone size: .; D gene: .; V gene: TRBV12-3/TRBV12-4; CDR3 DNA: TGTGCCAGCAGTCTAACGGGTCACTATGGCTACACCTTC; CDR3 protein: CASSLTGHYGYTF
J gene: TRBJ2-3; clone size: once; D gene: .; V gene: TRBV24-1; CDR3 DNA: TGTGCCACCAGTGATTTGTTTCCTACAGATACGCAGTATTTT; CDR3 protein: CATSDLFPTDTQYF
J gene: TRBJ2-5; clone size: .; D gene: .; V gene: TRBV19; CDR3 DNA: TGTGCCAGTAGTGGGAGAAAACAAGAGACCCAGTACTTC; CDR3 protein: CASSGRKQETQYF
J gene: TRBJ1-2; clone size: few; D gene: .; V gene: TRBV10-3; CDR3 DNA: TGTGCCATCTGTCAGGGGTCGAACTATGGCTACACCTTC; CDR3 protein: CAICQGSNYGYTF
J gene: TRBJ2-3; clone size: .; D gene: .; V gene: TRBV5-1; CDR3 DNA: TGCGCCAGCAGCTTGGCGGCTAGCAGGGCAGATACGCAGTATTTT; CDR3 protein: CASSLAASRADTQYF
J gene: TRBJ2-1; clone size: .; D gene: .; V gene: TRBV29-1; CDR3 DNA: TGCAGCGGAGGGGGTGACACCTACAATGAGCAGTTCTTC; CDR3 protein: CSGGGDTYNEQFF
J gene: TRBJ2-3; clone size: .; D gene: .; V gene: TRBV7-2; CDR3 DNA: TGTGCCAGCAGAGGGCCCGCCACCCTCGGGACAGATACGCAGTATTTT; CDR3 protein: CASRGPATLGTDTQYF